These 6 T cell receptor beta chains were sequenced from one sample in a study of cytomegalovirus exposure and HLA in healthy donors. The PCR contained 60 Vbeta and 13 Jbeta primers. Using immunoSEQ multiplex PCR, the repertoire was profiled, and TCRdb retains in-frame clones only, with some absent. In the table there are 90,000 to 150,000 clones, roughly 82% of which are singletons. Sequencing was performed on PBMCs. These receptors all come from a young woman in good health and CMV-seronegative.

This chain uses TRBV19 with TRBJ2-3; 10 nucleotides line up with TRBD2. This CDR3 region has 15 residues. Looked up from germline, CDR1 is LNHDA and CDR2 is SQIVND (reference sequence). J lost 6 bases, V lost 3 bases, and 6 bases had no gene match. The CDR3 loop is CASSIGSGGMDTQYF. The CDR3 DNA is TGTGCCAGTAGTATTGGTAGCGGGGGGATGGATACGCAGTATTTT.

The chain has TRBV9 and TRBJ2-7, with 8 bases matching TRBD2. Germline-derived CDR1 and CDR2 are SGDLS and YYNGEE. Losses at the gene ends were 4 bases for V and 0 bases for J; bases not matched to a gene: 6. This CDR3 has 15 amino acids. CDR3 DNA: TGTGCCAGCAGCCTCGGGGGGGGGAGCTCCTACGAGCAGTACTTC. Translated, it gives CASSLGGGSSYEQYF.

J is TRBJ2-1 and V is TRBV7-9, with D possibly matching TRBD1 (6 bases). V was pared by 3 bases and J by 5 bases, with 11 bases between. The CDR3 is 14 amino acids. CDR1 SEHNR and CDR2 FQNEAQ come from the germline V gene (reference sequence). CDR3 coding DNA: TGTGCCAGCAGCTTTTACGACAGGAACAATGAGCAGTTCTTC. Amino acids: CASSFYDRNNEQFF. Full variable domain (rest looked up from reference TRBV7-9 and TRBJ2-1): DTGVSQNPRHKITKRGQNVTFRCDPISEHNRLYWYRQTLGQGPEFLTYFQNEAQLEKSRLLSDRFSAERPKGSFSTLEIQRTEQGDSAMYLCASSFYDRNNEQFFGPGTRLTVL.

The chain recombines TRBV15 with TRBJ1-5; TRBD1 matches 7 bases. Germline V gene data show CDR1 as LNHNV and CDR2 as YYDKDF (reference sequence). The CDR3 extends over 16 amino acids. With 1 base clipped from V and 7 bases from J, the junction kept 10 bases outside the gene matches. CDR3 nucleotides: TGTGCCACCAGCAGAGGGGGACGGACAGGAGGGCAGCCCCAGCATTTT. Amino acid sequence: CATSRGGRTGGQPQHF.

The chain links TRBV7-9 to TRBJ1-1; tentatively, D is TRBD1 (5 bases). Per the germline V gene, CDR1 is SEHNR and CDR2 is FQNEAQ (reference sequence). V was clipped by 5 bases and J by 4 bases, with 14 bases between them. The CDR3 is made up of 14 amino acids. The CDR3 DNA reads TGTGCCAGCAGCACTTTGGGGGGTAGCACTGAAGCTTTCTTT. This translates into CASSTLGGSTEAFF. The full variable domain, its missing parts supplied by reference TRBV7-9 and TRBJ1-1, is DTGVSQNPRHKITKRGQNVTFRCDPISEHNRLYWYRQTLGQGPEFLTYFQNEAQLEKSRLLSDRFSAERPKGSFSTLEIQRTEQGDSAMYLCASSTLGGSTEAFFGQGTRLTVV.

J is TRBJ1-5 and V is TRBV30; a weak D match, TRBD1 (6 bases). Germline lookup yields CDR1 GTSNPN and CDR2 SVGIG (reference sequence). V shed 3 bases and J shed 2 bases, with 11 bases lying between them. The CDR3 sequence is 14 residues long. The DNA for the CDR3 is TGTGCCTGGAGGGCCTCAGGGGGCAATCAGCCCCAGCATTTT. As protein: CAWRASGGNQPQHF.